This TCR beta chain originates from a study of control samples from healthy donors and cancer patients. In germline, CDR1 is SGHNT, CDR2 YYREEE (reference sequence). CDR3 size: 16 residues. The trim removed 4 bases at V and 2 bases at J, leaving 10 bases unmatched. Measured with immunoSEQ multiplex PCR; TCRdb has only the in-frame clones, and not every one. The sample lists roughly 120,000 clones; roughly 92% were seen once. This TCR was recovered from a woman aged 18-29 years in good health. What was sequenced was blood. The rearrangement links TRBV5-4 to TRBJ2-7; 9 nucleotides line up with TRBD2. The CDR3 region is CASSPFSGSGTYEQYF. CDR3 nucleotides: TGTGCCAGCAGCCCCTTTAGCGGGAGTGGGACCTACGAGCAGTACTTC. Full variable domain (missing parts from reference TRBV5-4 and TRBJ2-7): ETGVTQSPTHLIKTRGQQVTLRCSSQSGHNTVSWYQQALGQGPQFIFQYYREEENGRGNFPPRFSGLQFPNYSSELNVNALELDDSALYLCASSPFSGSGTYEQYFGPGTRLTVT.